These 19 T cell receptor beta chains came from one sample sequenced in a study of blood T cells in healthy people across ages. Primers used in a second PCR of roughly 6 to 12 cycles were a sample-barcoded 5' primer and a J-beta primer mix. Via MiXCR, TCRdb re-called the 5' RACE reads, giving one row per CDR3 protein. Of around 800,000 distinct CDR3 sequences listed, 44% were seen once; the top ten hold about 19%. Material for sequencing was blood. These receptors originate from a man in his fifties or sixties in good health.

The chain couples TRBV10-3 to TRBJ2-7, with D unclear. Germline V gene data show CDR1 as ENHRY and CDR2 as SYGVKD. V gave up 8 bases and J gave up 4 bases, with 9 bases separating them. This CDR3 spans 11 amino acids. CDR3 DNA sequence: TGTGCCATCGGGGTGGTTTACGAGCAGTACTTC. This translates into CAIGVVYEQYF.

The chain employs TRBV20-1 and TRBJ2-1; TRBD2 is a possible D gene (5 bases). The length of the CDR3 is 13 residues. V lost 8 bases, J lost 8 bases, and 19 bases lay in between. Germline-derived CDR1 and CDR2 are DFQATT and SNEGSKA (reference sequence). CDR3 bases: TGCAGTACAATTGCGGGTGGACGGCATGAGCAGTTCTTC. This sequence encodes CSTIAGGRHEQFF.

V and J are TRBV7-3 and TRBJ2-1; D might be TRBD2 (5 bases). This CDR3 region has 14 residues. Trimming took 5 bases from V and 5 from J, leaving 13 bases between them. Germline V lookup: CDR1 SGHTA, CDR2 FQGTGA. CDR3 sequence: CASSPGSWDNEQFF. CDR3 sequence (DNA): TGTGCCAGCAGCCCGGGGTCCTGGGACAATGAGCAGTTCTTC.

The chain employs TRBV27 and TRBJ2-3; a weak D match, TRBD2 (6 bases). Germline CDR1 MNHEY, CDR2 SMNVEV (reference sequence). V was trimmed by 4 bases and J by 8 bases, leaving 13 bases between them. The CDR3 has 13 residues. This CDR3 reads CASSSGGKGTQYF. The CDR3 DNA reads TGTGCCAGCAGTTCCGGGGGAAAGGGTACGCAGTATTTT.

This rearrangement joins TRBV29-1 to TRBJ2-2; TRBD1 matches 8 bases. The CDR3 spans 15 residues. With V trimmed by 4 bases and J by 4 bases, 8 bases remained unmatched. Germline lookup yields CDR1 SQVTM and CDR2 ANQGSEA. The CDR3, as DNA: TGCAGCGTTGGGGCAGGGGGCGCGAGCACCGGGGAGCTGTTTTTT. Translated, it gives CSVGAGGASTGELFF.

This clonotype was observed a few times. The rearrangement joins TRBV2 to TRBJ2-7; no firm D call. CDR3 length: 13 residues. The germline V and J ends were trimmed by 7 bases and 4 bases, with 14 bases remaining between them. The germline gives CDR1 SNHLY, CDR2 FYNNEI. Here the CDR3 DNA reads TGTGCCAGCAAAGCAGGTCCCAATTACGAGCAGTACTTC. This codes for CASKAGPNYEQYF.

This clonotype was picked up many times. The chain has TRBV6-5 and TRBJ1-1; unclear D gene. The CDR3 extends over 12 amino acids. V lost 2 bases, J lost 6 bases, and 7 bases lay in between. Germline V CDR1 and CDR2: MNHEY, SVGAGI. Written as DNA, the CDR3 is TGTGCCAGCAGTTACGGGCAGGCTGAAGCTTTCTTT. The encoded protein is CASSYGQAEAFF.

About this clonotype itself: An end of the junction differs from the germline gene, which may be a read error. V usage is TRBV3-1 and J usage is TRBJ2-1, with 7 bases that match TRBD2. This CDR3 contains 14 residues. CDR1 is LGHDT, CDR2 YNNKEL, per germline (reference sequence). CDR3 coding DNA: TGTACCAGCAGCCCTCGGGGGGATATTGGTGAGCAGTTCTTC. Translating gives CTSSPRGDIGEQFF.

The chain combines TRBV3-1 with TRBJ2-4; D remains unclear. The CDR3 consists of 14 residues. V lost 1 base to trimming and J lost 13 bases, with 17 bases between them. CDR1 and CDR2 from the germline V gene are LGHDT and YNNKEL (reference sequence). CDR3 region: CASSQVLVYNEQYF. CDR3 DNA sequence: TGTGCCAGCAGCCAAGTTTTGGTCTACAATGAGCAGTACTTC. Full variable domain (rest looked up from reference TRBV3-1 and TRBJ2-4): DTAVSQTPKYLVTQMGNDKSIKCEQNLGHDTMYWYKQDSKKFLKIMFSYNNKELIINETVPNRFSPKSPDKAHLNLHINSLELGDSAVYFCASSQVLVYNEQYFGAGTRLSVL.

This clonotype was seen more than once but under ten times. V is TRBV19 and J is TRBJ1-2; 9 nucleotides line up with TRBD1. CDR3 length: 15 residues. Trimming at V came to 4 bases and at J to 4 bases, leaving 7 bases not matched to a gene. Germline-derived CDR1 and CDR2 are LNHDA and SQIVND (reference sequence). The chain's CDR3 is CASSTERTGVYGYTF. For the CDR3, the DNA is TGTGCCAGTAGTACTGAGAGGACAGGGGTCTATGGCTACACCTTC.

The chain joins TRBV15 to TRBJ1-2; 7 bases are a match to TRBD1. This CDR3 has 14 residues. Germline loops: CDR1 LNHNV, CDR2 YYDKDF (reference sequence). The junction had 5 bases not matched to a gene; V was cut back by 0 bases and J by 7 bases. CDR3 in DNA: TGTGCCACCAGCAGAGAAGGGGGCACATGTGGCTACACCTTC. Translation gives CATSREGGTCGYTF. Filled out from reference TRBV15 and TRBJ1-2, the complete variable domain reads DAMVIQNPRYQVTQFGKPVTLSCSQTLNHNVMYWYQQKSSQAPKLLFHYYDKDFNNEADTPDNFQSRRPNTSFCFLDIRSPGLGDTAMYLCATSREGGTCGYTFGSGTRLTVV.

This clonotype has only a few counts. The chain couples TRBV20-1 to TRBJ2-7; the D is unclear. The length of the CDR3 is 12 residues. The V gene lost 0 bases and the J gene lost 3 bases, with 6 bases spanning the gap. Germline V CDR1 and CDR2: DFQATT, SNEGSKA (reference sequence). The CDR3 spells CSAREKNYEQYF. Written as DNA, the CDR3 is TGCAGTGCTAGAGAGAAAAACTACGAGCAGTACTTC.

The rearrangement uses TRBV6-2 or TRBV6-3 and TRBJ2-1, with 8 bases matching TRBD2. Germline V CDR1 and CDR2: MNHEY, SVGEGT. The CDR3 length is 15 residues. Trimming cost V 6 bases and J 8 bases; bases outside gene matches: 12. The CDR3 here is CASRKDSAGGYEQFF. In DNA, the CDR3 is TGTGCCAGCAGAAAGGACTCCGCGGGAGGTTATGAGCAGTTCTTC.

This clonotype showed up many times. The V call is TRBV29-1, the J call TRBJ1-1; no clear D. Germline V gives CDR1 SQVTM, CDR2 ANQGSEA. V dropped 5 bases and J dropped 2 bases, with 9 bases sitting between them. The CDR3 extends over 12 amino acids. The CDR3 sequence: CSVKGPNTEAFF. The CDR3 coding sequence is TGCAGCGTTAAAGGCCCTAACACTGAAGCTTTCTTT.

This clonotype showed up just a few times. This chain connects TRBV7-2 to TRBJ2-7; 7 nucleotides match TRBD2. The CDR3 is 16 amino acids. The ends lost 4 bases at V and 4 bases at J; junction bases unmatched: 13. Germline values: CDR1 SGHTA, CDR2 FQGNSA. This CDR3 reads CASSSQKSGVGYEQYF. CDR3 nucleotides: TGTGCCAGCAGCTCACAAAAAAGCGGGGTTGGGTACGAGCAGTACTTC.

The chain links TRBV6-5 to TRBJ2-5, with 8 bases fitting TRBD2. In germline, CDR1 is MNHEY, CDR2 SVGAGI. Unmatched junction bases numbered 6, after V lost 8 bases and J lost 7 bases. The CDR3 is 12 residues long. CDR3 DNA sequence: TGTGCCAGCTGGCTGGCGGGGGGGACCCAGTACTTC. Translated: CASWLAGGTQYF.

The CDR3 DNA reads as TGTGCCAGCAGCGACAGGGGGGGGCAGTTCTTC. Protein sequence: CASSDRGGQFF. The chain uses TRBV7-2 and TRBJ2-1, with 9 positions matching TRBD1. The V gene end was trimmed by 5 bases and the J gene end by 12 bases; junction bases not matched to a gene: 2. Per germline, CDR1 SGHTA and CDR2 FQGNSA. This CDR3 has 11 residues. The complete variable domain, with remaining parts taken from reference TRBV7-2 and TRBJ2-1, reads GAGVSQSPSNKVTEKGKDVELRCDPISGHTALYWYRQSLGQGLEFLIYFQGNSAPDKSGLPSDRFSAERTGGSVSTLTIQRTQQEDSAVYLCASSDRGGQFFGPGTRLTVL.

The gene calls are TRBV6-6 and TRBJ2-2; unclear D gene. In germline, CDR1 is MNHNY, CDR2 SVGAGI (reference sequence). V shed 5 bases and J shed 3 bases, with 7 bases lying between them. The length of the CDR3 is 13 residues. The CDR3 DNA reads as TGTGCCAGCAGTACACTTTACACCGGGGAGCTGTTTTTT. Protein product: CASSTLYTGELFF.

This clonotype came up many times. The chain combines TRBV7-2 with TRBJ2-7; no definite D call. There are 15 residues in the CDR3. CDR1 and CDR2 (germline): SGHTA, FQGNSA. Trimming removed 2 bases from V and 3 bases from J, with 14 bases in between. The CDR3: CASSLSPTRSYEQYF. For the CDR3, the DNA is TGTGCCAGCAGCTTATCTCCTACGCGGAGCTACGAGCAGTACTTC.